The 28 T cell receptor beta chains reported below all come from one sample, sequenced in a study of identical twins. TCRdb analysed the 5' RACE reads with MiXCR anew, one entry per CDR3 protein. The repertoire holds about 250,000 distinct CDR3 sequences, with about 8% as singletons. This sample was also put to use in a study of yellow fever vaccine responses in identical twins.

What was sequenced was CD8+ T cells sorted from blood. The receptors here all came from a young woman in good health.

This clonotype was seen ten or more times. This chain uses TRBV29-1 with TRBJ2-1; the D call may be TRBD1 or TRBD2 (5 bases each). This CDR3 has 11 residues. Trimming cost V 6 bases and J 8 bases, with 11 bases left between them. Germline CDR1 reads SQVTM; CDR2 reads ANQGSEA. This CDR3 is CSVTTGDEQFF. CDR3 in DNA: TGCAGCGTGACTACAGGAGATGAGCAGTTCTTC.

This clonotype was observed a few times. The chain couples TRBV28 to TRBJ2-2; the match to TRBD1 covers 7 bases. The CDR3 has 18 amino acids. CDR1 is MDHEN, CDR2 SYDVKM, per germline. The V and J ends lost 7 bases and 2 bases, in that order; junction bases with no gene match: 16. CDR3 in amino acids: CASTHFYRGGINTGELFF. CDR3 DNA sequence: TGTGCCAGCACCCACTTTTACAGGGGCGGAATCAACACCGGGGAGCTGTTTTTT.

This clonotype was recorded a few times. V usage is TRBV7-9 and J usage is TRBJ2-3; no clear D gene. V gave up 8 bases and J gave up 4 bases, with 7 bases separating them. The V gene's germline CDR1 is SEHNR and CDR2 FQNEAQ (reference sequence). This CDR3 region has 11 residues. The CDR3 here is CASAISDTQYF. Written as DNA, the CDR3 is TGTGCCAGCGCGATTTCAGATACGCAGTATTTT.

This clonotype was counted many times. The rearrangement links TRBV6-5 to TRBJ1-1; no clear D. The germline CDR1 and CDR2 sequences are MNHEY and SVGAGI. V was shortened by 4 bases and J by 4 bases, with 13 bases between the two germline ends. The CDR3 loop spans 14 amino acids. The CDR3 nucleotides are TGTGCCAGCAGTTTCTATAAAGGGTCCACTGAAGCTTTCTTT. Translating gives CASSFYKGSTEAFF.

This chain links TRBV20-1 with TRBJ2-7; TRBD2 might be the D (6 bases). CDR1 and CDR2 (germline): DFQATT, SNEGSKA (reference sequence). CDR3 size: 15 residues. Between the trimmed V and J ends, which lost 5 bases and 3 bases, there was a span of 20 bases. CDR3 coding DNA: TGCAGTGCTCCAGGCGGGGACTTAGCGATCTACGAGCAGTACTTC. This gives the protein CSAPGGDLAIYEQYF.

Written as DNA, the CDR3 is TGTGCCAGCAGCCAAGATAACCGACTAGCGGGAGCTGCAGATACGCAGTATTTT. This codes for CASSQDNRLAGAADTQYF. The chain carries TRBV4-2 and TRBJ2-3; 12 bases fit TRBD2. V lost 0 bases to trimming and J lost 4 bases; unmatched junction nucleotides: 8. This CDR3 contains 18 residues. From germline, CDR1 is LGHNA and CDR2 YNFKEQ.

A few counts support this clonotype. This chain joins TRBV27 and TRBJ2-5, with D perhaps matching TRBD2 (7 bases). V was pared by 3 bases and J by 7 bases, with 24 bases between. The CDR3 is made up of 17 amino acids. Per germline, CDR1 MNHEY and CDR2 SMNVEV (reference sequence). CDR3 residues: CASSFVARGGPGGTQYF. The DNA for the CDR3 is TGTGCCAGCAGTTTCGTGGCGAGGGGGGGACCTGGGGGGACCCAGTACTTC.

This clonotype has only a few counts. The genes are TRBV4-1 and TRBJ2-2; either TRBD1 or TRBD2 may fit D (5 bases each). The CDR3 contains 16 residues. Germline V gene sequence: CDR1 MGHRA, CDR2 YSYEKL. Trimming removed 2 bases at V and 2 bases at J, with 12 bases between. The CDR3: CASSQLPGQNTGELFF. CDR3 coding DNA: TGCGCCAGCAGCCAATTACCGGGGCAAAACACCGGGGAGCTGTTTTTT.

This clonotype showed up just a few times. The chain joins TRBV6-2 or TRBV6-3 to TRBJ2-2, with TRBD1 identical over 7 bases. The germline V gene has CDR1 MNHEY and CDR2 SVGEGT. The CDR3 has 19 amino acids. V shed 7 bases, J shed 2 bases, and the junction held 19 bases outside the gene matches. CDR3 DNA sequence: TGTGCCAGCACCTGGACAGGTCAATTCCTGGGGAGAAACACCGGGGAGCTGTTTTTT. Translation gives CASTWTGQFLGRNTGELFF.

This clonotype was picked up a small number of times. The rearrangement joins TRBV7-9 to TRBJ1-4; no reliable D call. This CDR3 is 11 amino acids long. Germline V gives CDR1 SEHNR, CDR2 FQNEAQ (reference sequence). The germline V and J ends were trimmed by 3 bases and 8 bases, with 4 bases remaining between them. The CDR3 DNA is TGTGCCAGCAGCTTGCGGGAAAAACTGTTTTTT. It codes for CASSLREKLFF.

The rearrangement joins TRBV6-1 to TRBJ1-4; perhaps TRBD1 as D (6 bases). CDR3 size: 13 residues. The germline CDR1 and CDR2 sequences are MNHNS and SASEGT. V was trimmed by 8 bases and J by 7 bases, leaving 14 bases between them. The CDR3 coding sequence is TGTGCCAGCGGCAAGGGGGGGGGTGAAAAACTGTTTTTT. Its translation is CASGKGGGEKLFF.

This clonotype was observed a few times. V gene TRBV4-3 combines with J gene TRBJ2-6; no firm D call. The CDR3 is made up of 16 amino acids. CDR1 LGHNA and CDR2 YSLEER come from the germline V gene. The germline V and J ends were trimmed by 4 bases and 0 bases, with 10 bases remaining between them. CDR3 sequence: CASSLQWGSGANVLTF. As DNA, the CDR3 is TGCGCCAGCAGCCTACAGTGGGGCTCTGGGGCCAACGTCCTGACTTTC.

The V and J genes are TRBV29-1 and TRBJ1-6; TRBD1 aligns across 11 bases. The germline V gene encodes CDR1 SQVTM and CDR2 ANQGSEA. CDR3 length: 14 residues. The trim removed 5 bases at V and 8 bases at J, leaving 5 bases unmatched. The CDR3: CSVWTGGADSPLHF. In nucleotides, the CDR3 is TGCAGCGTTTGGACAGGGGGCGCGGATTCACCCCTCCACTTT. Looking up the rest from reference TRBV29-1 and TRBJ1-6 gives the full variable domain: SAVISQKPSRDICQRGTSLTIQCQVDSQVTMMFWYRQQPGQSLTLIATANQGSEATYESGFVIDKFPISRPNLTFSTLTVSNMSPEDSSIYLCSVWTGGADSPLHFGNGTRLTVT.

This clonotype was detected a few times. The chain couples TRBV9 to TRBJ2-5; D perhaps matches TRBD1 (6 bases). With 3 bases removed from V and 7 bases from J, the gap between germline ends came to 10 bases. Looked up from germline, CDR1 is SGDLS and CDR2 is YYNGEE. The CDR3 is 12 amino acids. The CDR3 loop reads CASSAGERTQYF. For the CDR3, the DNA is TGTGCCAGCAGCGCAGGGGAGCGGACCCAGTACTTC.

The gene calls are TRBV6-2 or TRBV6-3 and TRBJ1-2; D is ambiguous. CDR3 length: 15 residues. Trimming pared 3 bases from V and 7 bases from J, leaving 18 bases between. The germline V gene encodes CDR1 MNHEY and CDR2 SVGEGT. The CDR3 nucleotides read TGTGCCAGCAGTTATGGCGGCAGAGCGTTGGGTGGCTACACCTTC. It specifies CASSYGGRALGGYTF.

The CDR3 protein is CASSPETSGWVNEQFF. The CDR3 DNA reads as TGTGCCAGCAGCCCTGAAACTAGCGGGTGGGTTAATGAGCAGTTCTTC. The chain is built from TRBV9 and TRBJ2-1; 9 bases line up with TRBD2. The CDR3 contains 16 residues. Trimming at V came to 4 bases and at J to 7 bases, leaving 12 bases not matched to a gene. Germline-derived CDR1 and CDR2 are SGDLS and YYNGEE.

There are a few counts of this clonotype. As DNA, the CDR3 is TGTGCCACTATGGGGACAGGGGGTAACCAAGAGACCCAGTACTTC. As protein: CATMGTGGNQETQYF. The V and J genes are TRBV10-3 and TRBJ2-5; 11 bases fit TRBD1. The germline V gene encodes CDR1 ENHRY and CDR2 SYGVKD. This CDR3 is 15 amino acids long. V lost 10 bases to trimming and J lost 0 bases; unmatched junction nucleotides: 7.

This clonotype was detected only a few times. The rearrangement uses TRBV24-1 and TRBJ2-2; D possibly uses TRBD1 or TRBD2 (5 bases each). The CDR3 consists of 16 residues. Germline V gives CDR1 KGHDR, CDR2 SFDVKD. Trimming removed 1 base from V and 3 bases from J, with 11 bases in between. CDR3 sequence: CATSDFVVGDTGELFF. The CDR3 bases are TGTGCCACCAGTGATTTCGTAGTGGGGGACACCGGGGAGCTGTTTTTT.

The J gene is TRBJ2-1, the V gene TRBV6-2 or TRBV6-3; unclear D gene. V was pared by 6 bases and J by 9 bases, with 15 bases between. The germline CDR1 and CDR2 sequences are MNHEY and SVGEGT. The CDR3 consists of 13 residues. CDR3 nucleotide sequence: TGTGCCAGCAGCTCCGAACTTACCCCTGAGCAGTTCTTC. It translates to CASSSELTPEQFF.

This clonotype was observed at least ten times. The V call is TRBV5-1, the J call TRBJ2-3; 7 positions agree with TRBD1. Trimming at V came to 4 bases and at J to 4 bases, leaving 6 bases not matched to a gene. Germline V CDR1 and CDR2: SGHRS, YFSETQ. The CDR3 spans 14 residues. The CDR3 nucleotides are TGCGCCAGCAGCAAAAGACAGGGTCCAGATACGCAGTATTTT. Translating it yields CASSKRQGPDTQYF.

This clonotype was detected many times. This chain links TRBV5-1 with TRBJ2-1; D may be TRBD1 or TRBD2 (6 bases each). CDR1 SGHRS and CDR2 YFSETQ come from the germline V gene. This CDR3 has 12 residues. V shed 5 bases and J shed 7 bases, with 10 bases lying between them. CDR3 residues: CASRGGWNEQFF. CDR3 nucleotide sequence: TGCGCCAGCAGGGGGGGCTGGAATGAGCAGTTCTTC. Full variable domain (rest looked up from reference TRBV5-1 and TRBJ2-1): KAGVTQTPRYLIKTRGQQVTLSCSPISGHRSVSWYQQTPGQGLQFLFEYFSETQRNKGNFPGRFSGRQFSNSRSEMNVSTLELGDSALYLCASRGGWNEQFFGPGTRLTVL.

V and J are TRBV11-2 and TRBJ1-5, with D maybe TRBD1 (6 bases). V lost 3 bases to trimming and J lost 5 bases, with 14 bases between them. The CDR3 totals 15 residues. CDR1 is SGHAT, CDR2 FQNNGV, per germline. The CDR3 loop reads CASSLGAQGDQPQHF. The CDR3 nucleotides read TGTGCCAGCAGCTTGGGGGCCCAGGGAGATCAGCCCCAGCATTTT.

The J gene is TRBJ2-7, the V gene TRBV21-1. TRBV21-1 is marked as a pseudogene. The CDR3 has 9 residues. CDR3 coding DNA: TGTGCCAGCAGCCACGAGCAGTACTTC. As protein: CASSHEQYF.

This clonotype was seen ten or more times. The genes are TRBV9 and TRBJ2-2; D possibly corresponds to TRBD1 (6 bases). V dropped 2 bases and J dropped 0 bases, with 11 bases sitting between them. In germline, CDR1 is SGDLS, CDR2 YYNGEE. The CDR3 loop spans 16 amino acids. The CDR3 protein is CASSVGGYANTGELFF. CDR3 in DNA: TGTGCCAGCAGCGTTGGGGGCTACGCGAACACCGGGGAGCTGTTTTTT.

The DNA of the CDR3 is TGTGCCATCAGTGACGCACAGGGGGCCTATGGCTACACCTTC. Residues: CAISDAQGAYGYTF. The rearrangement joins TRBV10-3 to TRBJ1-2; 9 bases agree with TRBD1. Germline trimming cut 3 bases from V and 4 bases from J; bases unmatched to any gene: 3. Looked up from germline, CDR1 is ENHRY and CDR2 is SYGVKD. This CDR3 contains 14 residues.

This clonotype occurred many times. The genes are TRBV4-3 and TRBJ2-3; D is perhaps TRBD2 (5 bases). V lost 4 bases, J lost 0 bases, and 14 bases lay in between. The length of the CDR3 is 16 residues. The germline gives CDR1 LGHNA, CDR2 YSLEER. The CDR3 loop is CASSPRTDTSTDTQYF. CDR3 sequence (DNA): TGCGCCAGCAGCCCCAGGACTGATACTAGCACAGATACGCAGTATTTT.

Only a few counts were recorded for this clonotype. This chain connects TRBV6-1 to TRBJ2-5, with 7 bases lining up with TRBD1. Germline trimming cut 5 bases from V and 4 bases from J; bases unmatched to any gene: 19. The length of the CDR3 is 18 residues. CDR1 is MNHNS, CDR2 SASEGT, per germline. CDR3 DNA sequence: TGTGCCAGCAGTAGCCCCTTTCACAACAGGGGCGATGGAGAGACCCAGTACTTC. This sequence encodes CASSSPFHNRGDGETQYF.

The rearrangement links TRBV20-1 to TRBJ2-2; 10 bases line up with TRBD2. The CDR3 contains 18 residues. V dropped 2 bases and J dropped 0; count of bases not matched to a gene: 9. Per the germline V gene, CDR1 is DFQATT and CDR2 is SNEGSKA (reference sequence). In DNA form, the CDR3 reads TGCAGTGCTAGACTTGCTAGCGGGGGCCCCGCGAACACCGGGGAGCTGTTTTTT. Translated, it gives CSARLASGGPANTGELFF.